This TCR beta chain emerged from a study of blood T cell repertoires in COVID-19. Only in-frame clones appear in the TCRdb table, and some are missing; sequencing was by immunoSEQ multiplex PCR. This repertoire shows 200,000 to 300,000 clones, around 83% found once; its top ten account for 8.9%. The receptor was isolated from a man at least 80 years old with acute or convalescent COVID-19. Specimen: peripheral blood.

This CDR3 is CASTRQGFSYEQYF. The CDR3 DNA sequence: TGTGCCAGCACCCGACAGGGTTTCTCCTACGAGCAGTACTTC. This chain uses TRBV28 with TRBJ2-7, with 7 bases aligning to TRBD1. There are 14 residues in the CDR3. J gave up 0 bases and V 7 bases, and 6 bases lay outside the gene matches. CDR1 and CDR2 (germline): MDHEN, SYDVKM.